This TCR beta chain derives from a study of T cells in Graves' hyperthyroidism and ophthalmopathy. The table lists this clonotype with a few counts. Regions amplified from RNA transcripts were the TCR beta CDR3 regions. When the TCR CDR3 underwent first-round RT-PCR, the HTBI primer set was used. One entry per CDR3 protein results from TCRdb running MiXCR on the multiplex PCR reads. The top ten hold about 19% of the sample, which has 300,000 to 450,000 distinct CDR3 sequences, approximately 14% seen once. The V gene's germline CDR1 is MGHRA and CDR2 YSYEKL. V was shortened by 1 base and J by 8 bases, with 8 bases between the two germline ends. The CDR3 spans 13 residues.

The chain has TRBV4-1 and TRBJ1-4; D ambiguous. What was sequenced was blood. The TCR originated in a woman in her 30s with Graves' ophthalmopathy. The CDR3 is CASSQALGEKLFF. The CDR3 bases are TGCGCCAGCAGCCAAGCCCTCGGAGAAAAACTGTTTTTT.